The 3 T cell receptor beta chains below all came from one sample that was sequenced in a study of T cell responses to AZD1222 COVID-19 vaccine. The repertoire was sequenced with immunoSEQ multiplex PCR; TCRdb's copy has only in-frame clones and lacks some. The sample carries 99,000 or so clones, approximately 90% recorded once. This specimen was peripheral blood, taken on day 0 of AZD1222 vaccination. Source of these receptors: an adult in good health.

DNA of the CDR3: TGTGCCAGCAGCTTAGGTCCCGGGACAGGGGGAAACACCATATATTTT. As protein: CASSLGPGTGGNTIYF. The rearrangement links TRBV7-9 to TRBJ1-3; TRBD1 aligns across 9 bases. Germline values: CDR1 SEHNR, CDR2 FQNEAQ (reference sequence). J lost 4 bases, V lost 1 base, and 5 bases had no gene match. This CDR3 spans 16 amino acids.

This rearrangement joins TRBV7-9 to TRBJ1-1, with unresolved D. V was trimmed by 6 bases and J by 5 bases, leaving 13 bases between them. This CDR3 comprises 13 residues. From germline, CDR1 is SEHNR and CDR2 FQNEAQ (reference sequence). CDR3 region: CASSREYGTEAFF. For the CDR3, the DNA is TGTGCCAGCAGTAGGGAATACGGGACTGAAGCTTTCTTT.

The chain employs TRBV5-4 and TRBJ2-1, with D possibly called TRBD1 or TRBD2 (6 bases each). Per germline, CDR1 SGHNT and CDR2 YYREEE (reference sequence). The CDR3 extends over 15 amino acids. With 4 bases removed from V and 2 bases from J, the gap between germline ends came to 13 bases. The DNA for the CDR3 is TGTGCCAGCAGCCCGGACGGGGGCCCCTACAATGAGCAGTTCTTC. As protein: CASSPDGGPYNEQFF.